Listed below are T cell receptor beta chains from one sample, sequenced in a study of blood T cells in healthy people across ages. From the 5' RACE reads, TCRdb called clonotypes with MiXCR, one entry per CDR3 protein. The sample records some 1.5 million distinct CDR3 sequences, approximately 43% being singletons. Material: blood. The receptors here all came from a young woman in good health. Both conserved end residues are part of each CDR3. The D gene is left open where the match is weak. Clone size is stated in some rows and not others, as once, few, many or a class when expanded.

TRBV12-3/TRBV12-4	.	.	TRBJ2-7	CASTPSAEGNEQYF	TGTGCCAGCACCCCGTCCGCGGAGGGCAATGAGCAGTACTTC
TRBV7-2	.	.	TRBJ1-2	CAIRTDYGYTF	TGTGCCATTCGGACAGACTATGGCTACACCTTC
TRBV27	TRBD1	.	TRBJ1-1	CASRRTGAVAFF	TGTGCCAGCAGGCGTACAGGGGCAGTGGCTTTCTTT
TRBV11-2	.	.	TRBJ1-2	CASGRSPNYGYTF	TGTGCCAGCGGCCGAAGTCCTAACTATGGCTACACCTTC
TRBV2	.	.	TRBJ2-1	CASRDQARGNEQFF	TGTGCCAGCAGGGACCAAGCTAGGGGCAATGAGCAGTTCTTC
TRBV27	.	.	TRBJ2-1	CASSLFPGLYNEQFF	TGTGCCAGCAGCCTTTTCCCTGGCCTCTACAATGAGCAGTTCTTC
TRBV9	.	.	TRBJ2-5	CASNVGEGTQETQYF	TGTGCCAGCAACGTCGGGGAGGGGACACAAGAGACCCAGTACTTC
TRBV12-3/TRBV12-4	.	.	TRBJ1-1	CASSVTRDTEAFF	TGTGCCAGCAGTGTTACGAGGGACACTGAAGCTTTCTTT
TRBV2	TRBD1	.	TRBJ2-5	CASAGQAYNEQYF	TGTGCCAGCGCAGGACAGGCCTACAATGAGCAGTACTTC
TRBV20-1	TRBD1	.	TRBJ1-2	CSARAGGGVFGYTF	TGCAGTGCTAGAGCGGGAGGGGGCGTCTTTGGCTACACCTTC
TRBV3-1	TRBD2	.	TRBJ2-3	CASSPRTSGREDTQYF	TGTGCCAGCAGCCCCCGGACTAGCGGGCGCGAGGATACGCAGTATTTT
TRBV24-1	TRBD2	few	TRBJ2-1	CATSARTSSRNEQFF	TGTGCCACCAGTGCTCGGACTAGCAGCCGTAATGAGCAGTTCTTC
TRBV20-1	.	.	TRBJ2-5	CSASAGVHVGETQYF	TGCAGTGCTAGTGCAGGGGTTCATGTAGGAGAGACCCAGTACTTC
TRBV30	.	.	TRBJ1-5	CAWTPGSHSNQPQHF	TGTGCCTGGACTCCAGGGTCCCATAGCAATCAGCCCCAGCATTTT
TRBV7-6	.	many	TRBJ2-7	CASSSREPYEQYF	TGTGCCAGCAGCTCTCGGGAACCCTACGAGCAGTACTTC
TRBV21-1	.	.	TRBJ2-7	CAIQDGVYEQYF	TGTGCCATTCAAGACGGAGTCTACGAGCAGTACTTC
TRBV12-3/TRBV12-4	.	many	TRBJ2-7	CASTSLRGDSYEQYF	TGTGCCAGCACCTCTCTGCGGGGTGACTCCTACGAGCAGTACTTC
TRBV6-2/TRBV6-3	TRBD2	.	TRBJ2-5	CASHPGLGVNEQYF	TGTGCCAGCCATCCGGGACTAGGGGTCAATGAGCAGTACTTC
TRBV15	.	once	TRBJ2-2	CATSRDQLTGELFF	TGTGCCACCAGCAGAGATCAGCTCACCGGGGAGCTGTTTTTT
TRBV20-1	.	.	TRBJ2-5	CSARENNEQYF	TGCAGTGCTAGAGAGAACAATGAGCAGTACTTC
TRBV14	.	few	TRBJ1-2	CASSHTHYGYTF	TGTGCCAGCAGCCACACCCACTATGGCTACACCTTC
TRBV12-3/TRBV12-4	.	few	TRBJ2-7	CASSFAGFYEQYF	TGTGCCAGCAGTTTTGCAGGGTTCTACGAGCAGTACTTC
TRBV7-9	.	.	TRBJ2-5	CASSLAGHSQETQYF	TGTGCCAGCAGCTTAGCGGGCCATTCTCAAGAGACCCAGTACTTC
TRBV4-3	TRBD2	.	TRBJ2-3	CASSQAPWGGRTDTQYF	TGCGCCAGCAGCCAAGCCCCCTGGGGAGGGCGCACAGATACGCAGTATTTT
TRBV20-1	TRBD2	few	TRBJ2-1	CSASKSGVFMYEQFF	TGCAGTGCTAGTAAAAGCGGGGTCTTTATGTATGAGCAGTTCTTC
TRBV20-1	.	.	TRBJ2-5	CSATAGREYNEQYF	TGCAGTGCAACGGCCGGGAGAGAATACAATGAGCAGTACTTC
TRBV29-1	.	.	TRBJ2-3	CSVERTGARTTQYF	TGCAGCGTTGAACGTACCGGGGCCCGCACTACGCAGTATTTT
TRBV9	.	few	TRBJ2-5	CASSVNEETQYF	TGTGCCAGCAGCGTAAATGAAGAGACCCAGTACTTC
TRBV29-1	.	.	TRBJ2-3	CSVPGAPIDTQYF	TGCAGCGTTCCAGGGGCACCCATCGATACGCAGTATTTT
TRBV6-2/TRBV6-3	.	.	TRBJ2-5	CASSYGQTRQETQYF	TGTGCCAGCAGTTACGGACAGACAAGACAAGAGACCCAGTACTTC
TRBV4-3	.	few	TRBJ1-6	CASSLKIHNYNSPLHF	TGCGCCAGCAGCCTAAAAATCCATAACTATAATTCACCCCTCCACTTT
TRBV7-2	TRBD2	few	TRBJ2-1	CASSLDGGYEQFF	TGTGCCAGCAGCTTAGACGGGGGGTATGAGCAGTTCTTC
TRBV10-1	.	.	TRBJ1-1	CASSESIRSTEAFF	TGCGCCAGCAGTGAGTCCATTCGCAGCACTGAAGCTTTCTTT
TRBV15	.	.	TRBJ2-5	CATSRDNSETQYF	TGTGCCACCAGCAGGGACAATTCTGAGACCCAGTACTTC
TRBV10-3	.	.	TRBJ1-1	CAISDYSIMNTEAFF	TGTGCCATCAGTGATTACAGCATCATGAACACTGAAGCTTTCTTT
TRBV14	.	.	TRBJ2-7	CASSQVRYNEQYF	TGTGCCAGCAGCCAAGTCCGCTACAATGAGCAGTACTTC
TRBV27	.	once	TRBJ1-6	CASSSSSDSPLHF	TGTGCCAGCAGTTCGAGTTCGGATTCACCCCTCCACTTT
TRBV4-1	TRBD1	.	TRBJ2-3	CASIGTRDRGRFTSTDTQYF	TGCGCCAGCATAGGGACCCGGGACAGGGGGCGATTCACTAGCACAGATACGCAGTATTTT
TRBV7-2	TRBD2	.	TRBJ2-5	CASSLTSGRPQETQYF	TGTGCCAGCAGCCTTACTAGCGGGAGACCCCAAGAGACCCAGTACTTC
TRBV12-3/TRBV12-4	.	.	TRBJ1-1	CASSRLPATEAFF	TGTGCCAGCAGTCGTCTCCCAGCCACTGAAGCTTTCTTT
TRBV9	.	.	TRBJ2-1	CASSTHSVAYNEQFF	TGTGCCAGCAGCACCCATTCGGTCGCGTACAATGAGCAGTTCTTC
TRBV4-3	.	few	TRBJ1-5	CASSQERLTNQPQHF	TGCGCCAGCAGCCAAGAGCGACTCACGAATCAGCCCCAGCATTTT
TRBV7-9	.	once	TRBJ1-1	CASSPLLGLSTEAFF	TGTGCCAGCAGCCCCCTATTAGGACTGTCCACTGAAGCTTTCTTT
TRBV29-1	.	.	TRBJ2-1	CSVESANKEQFF	TGCAGCGTTGAATCGGCCAACAAGGAGCAGTTCTTC